A selection of T cell receptor beta chains follows, all from one sample in a study of early T cells in non-severe SARS-CoV-2 infection. Each CDR3 protein is one row after TCRdb ran MiXCR on the 5' RACE reads. Among 52,000 or so distinct CDR3 sequences listed, 6.5% to 7.5% were seen once. Source: whole blood, taken at baseline. Receptor source: an adult who was a healthcare worker with PCR-confirmed SARS-CoV-2 infection or an uninfected control (not recorded which). The CDR3 runs from the conserved cysteine through the conserved F or W. The D gene is left open where the match is weak. A clone size is listed for some rows: how often the clone was seen (once, few, many), or a class if it is expanded.

TRBJ1-1 | TRBV28 | NA | NA | TGTGCCAGCAGTTCCCGTATGGCCACTGAAGCTTTCTTT | CASSSRMATEAFF
TRBJ2-3 | TRBV4-1 | NA | NA | TGCGCCAGCAGCCACCTACCTACGCCGGGAGATACGCAGTATTTT | CASSHLPTPGDTQYF
TRBJ2-7 | TRBV4-2 | NA | NA | TGTGCCAGCAGCCAAGGCCCCGGGGGCTACACTAGCTCCTACGAGCAGTACTTC | CASSQGPGGYTSSYEQYF
TRBJ2-7 | TRBV2 | NA | few | TGTGCCAGCAGTGAATACCAACCGCCTGGCGAGCAGTACTTC | CASSEYQPPGEQYF
TRBJ2-4 | TRBV7-8 | NA | many | TGTGCCAGCAGCTTATACGGGGGCTTTACGGACATTCAGTACTTC | CASSLYGGFTDIQYF
TRBJ1-2 | TRBV19 | NA | NA | TGTGCCAGTTGGCAGGGCGCTCCTAACTATGGCTACACCTTC | CASWQGAPNYGYTF
TRBJ2-7 | TRBV7-2 | NA | few | TGTGCCAGCAGCTTAGCCCGCAGTGGTATGGGCGAGCAGTACTTC | CASSLARSGMGEQYF
TRBJ2-7 | TRBV10-3 | NA | NA | TGTGCCATCAGCCCCGTTTCGACCTCCTACGAGCAGTACTTC | CAISPVSTSYEQYF
TRBJ1-2 | TRBV28 | TRBD1 | few | TGTGCCAGCAGCCCAAGACAGGGGAGTCTCTATGGCTACACCTTC | CASSPRQGSLYGYTF
TRBJ2-4 | TRBV7-9 | TRBD1 | NA | TGTGCCAGCAGCCCCCGGTGGAGACAGGGGAGCAAAAACATTCAGTACTTC | CASSPRWRQGSKNIQYF
TRBJ2-3 | TRBV11-1 | NA | NA | TGTGCCAGCAGCTTACAGAACCACGGGGGGCTCGTGGCAGATACGCAGTATTTT | CASSLQNHGGLVADTQYF
TRBJ2-2 | TRBV28 | TRBD1 | many | TGTGCCAGCAGAGTACAGGGGGCGACCGGGGAGCTGTTTTTT | CASRVQGATGELFF
TRBJ2-7 | TRBV29-1 | TRBD2 | many | TGCAGCGTCGGAATTGGACTAGTCGTCTCCTACGAGCAGTACTTC | CSVGIGLVVSYEQYF
TRBJ2-5 | TRBV4-2 | NA | many | TGTGCCAGCAGCCAAGTCCCCCTCGGGTCCCAACAAGAGACCCAGTACTTC | CASSQVPLGSQQETQYF
TRBJ1-6 | TRBV16 | TRBD1 | many | TGTGCCAGCAGACTGGACAGGGGGCATTCACCCCTCCACTTT | CASRLDRGHSPLHF
TRBJ2-7 | TRBV19 | NA | few | TGTGCCAGTAGTATTACGTGGTCCTACGAGCAGTACTTC | CASSITWSYEQYF
TRBJ2-3 | TRBV6-2/TRBV6-3 | TRBD2 | NA | TGTGCCAGCAGTTACTCCCCCGGACTAGTTCCAGATACGCAGTATTTT | CASSYSPGLVPDTQYF
TRBJ1-6 | TRBV7-6 | NA | NA | TGTGCCAGCAGCTTGGACCAGGGACCCAATTCACCCCTCCACTTT | CASSLDQGPNSPLHF
TRBJ2-3 | TRBV5-1 | NA | few | TGCGCCAGCAGCTCGGGTCACCCGGGTACCGTAAGGGGGAGAGATACGCAGTATTTT | CASSSGHPGTVRGRDTQYF
TRBJ1-2 | TRBV12-3/TRBV12-4 | NA | many | TGTGCCAGCAGTTTGTCGGGGGCTTATGGCTACACCTTC | CASSLSGAYGYTF
TRBJ1-2 | TRBV7-9 | NA | many | TGTGCCAGCAGCCAGCAAGCCGGGACAAGCAACTATGGCTACACCTTC | CASSQQAGTSNYGYTF
TRBJ2-7 | TRBV4-3 | TRBD2 | NA | TGCGCCAGCAGCTTACACCTAAATAGCGGGGGCACATACTACGAGCAGTACTTC | CASSLHLNSGGTYYEQYF
TRBJ1-5 | TRBV4-3 | NA | NA | TGCGCCAGCAGCCAAGAATTAGCTAGCAATCAGCCCCAGCATTTT | CASSQELASNQPQHF
TRBJ2-2 | TRBV5-4 | NA | many | TGTGCCAGCAGCTTGGACGGTGCCGGGGAGCTGTTTTTT | CASSLDGAGELFF
TRBJ1-2 | TRBV30 | TRBD1 | many | TGTGCCTGGACCCTCGCATGGACAGGAGACTATGGCTACACCTTC | CAWTLAWTGDYGYTF
TRBJ2-3 | TRBV29-1 | NA | NA | TGCAGCGTTGACGTCGAGGCTAGCACAGATACGCAGTATTTT | CSVDVEASTDTQYF
TRBJ2-7 | TRBV5-5 | NA | NA | TGTGCCAGCAGCTTGGAAGGTAGGGCAGGGCAGTACTTC | CASSLEGRAGQYF
TRBJ2-4 | TRBV4-2 | NA | many | TGTGCCAGCACCACCCTTAGGGGGAGTGCCAAAAACATTCAGTACTTC | CASTTLRGSAKNIQYF
TRBJ1-4 | TRBV20-1 | TRBD1 | NA | TGCAGTGCTACCCCGGGACAGGGGGCTCAAAAACTGTTTTTT | CSATPGQGAQKLFF
TRBJ2-1 | TRBV4-3 | TRBD1 | few | TGCGCCAGCAGCCAAGAGGGTAGGGGGCGCGATGAGCAGTTCTTC | CASSQEGRGRDEQFF
TRBJ2-2 | TRBV5-1 | TRBD2 | NA | TGCGCCAGCAGCCGGGAGGGGCAGAACGGGGAGCTGTTTTTT | CASSREGQNGELFF
TRBJ2-3 | TRBV9 | NA | many | TGTGCCAGCAGCGCCATCCCCACTGGCCACACAGATACGCAGTATTTT | CASSAIPTGHTDTQYF
TRBJ2-7 | TRBV20-1 | TRBD2 | NA | TGCAGTGCTTTCCTAGCGGGGGGTACCTACGAGCAGTACTTC | CSAFLAGGTYEQYF
TRBJ2-7 | TRBV7-6 | NA | many | TGTGCCAGCAGCCAAATTCCGTCGGGAAGGGCCAACGAGCAGTACTTC | CASSQIPSGRANEQYF
TRBJ1-6 | TRBV4-3 | NA | NA | TGCGCCAGCAGCCAAGGGGGCAGAAGCTCCTATAATTCACCCCTCCACTTT | CASSQGGRSSYNSPLHF
TRBJ2-3 | TRBV7-2 | NA | few | TGTGCCAGCAGAAGGGGGAGCACAGATACGCAGTATTTT | CASRRGSTDTQYF
TRBJ1-4 | TRBV27 | NA | many | TGTGCCAGCAGCCTAGGAGGGGCGGGTGAAAAACTGTTTTTT | CASSLGGAGEKLFF
TRBJ2-3 | TRBV24-1 | TRBD2 | many | TGTGCCACCAGTCTGCGGGGGGGGAGCACAGATACGCAGTATTTT | CATSLRGGSTDTQYF